Described below is a single T cell receptor (beta chain) sequence and its context. Its antigen is as yet unknown. The data derive from a study of CXCR3-negative and CXCR3-positive naive CD8 T cells. Findings and limits, study-wide: TRB CDR3s of CXCR3-positive naive cells were more hydrophobic than those of CXCR3-negative naive cells. Naive subsets had comparable surface CD5; TCR strength was inferred from TRB CDR3 properties. Naive CXCR3-positive and CXCR3-negative cells shared similar TRBV-TRBJ usage, unlike memory cells.

Sorts that each held 280,000 or so cells were run in triplicate for every CD8+ T cell subset. Identification of naive CD8+ T cells rested on CD45RO-CCR7+CD27+CD95- status. Germline CDR1 reads LNHDA; CDR2 reads SQIVND (reference sequence). This CDR3 comprises 12 residues. The study made its TRB cDNA libraries by 5' RACE, adding UMI labels. Following a re-call of the 5' RACE reads, TCRdb has one entry per CDR3 protein and lacks DNA. Its table records 130,000 to 150,000 distinct CDR3 sequences. Sequenced input: naive CXCR3+ CD8+ T cells from blood. Subset specified: CD45RO-CCR7+CD27+CD95- naive CD8+ T cells expressing CXCR3 (TNR3+). The sequence derives from a human donor in good health. Some clones in this sample may be carry-over from other donors' samples. V is TRBV19 and J is TRBJ2-7; TCRdb reports TRBD1, a call that lacks DNA to check it against. CDR3 region: CASSSQGYEQYF.